This T cell receptor beta chain is drawn from a study of blood T cell repertoires in COVID-19. Here immunoSEQ multiplex PCR was the method, and the copy in TCRdb shows in-frame clones only, minus some. Among fewer than 350,000 clones listed, approximately 85% were seen once. Losses at the gene ends were 2 bases for V and 6 bases for J; bases not matched to a gene: 5. CDR1 is SGHTS, CDR2 YDEGEE, per germline. This CDR3 is 14 amino acids long. This chain uses TRBV5-8 with TRBJ1-1; 9 bases are a match to TRBD1. Sequences were obtained from peripheral blood. This receptor was taken from a human donor in a cohort sampled during active COVID-19. Here the CDR3 reads CASSLPGQGSEAFF. For the CDR3, the DNA is TGTGCCAGCAGCTTACCGGGACAGGGCTCTGAAGCTTTCTTT.